These 3 T cell receptor beta chains were all obtained from the same sample, sequenced in a study of human T cells and chemical hapten exposure. The time point here: patch test 1, 2 weeks after DPC sensitization. Treatment reported: therapeutic diphenylcyclopropenone sensitization with weekly scalp DPC. MiXCR was run by TCRdb on the RACE reads, yielding one entry per CDR3 protein. The sample includes approximately 82,000 distinct CDR3 sequences, about 10% of them seen just once. Specimen: whole blood, collected in connection with sensitization to the hapten diphenylcyclopropenone (DPC). The receptors derive from a woman aged 60-70 years with alopecia areata. Some clones in this sample may be carry-over from other donors' samples.

This clonotype was found many times. The chain uses TRBV2 and TRBJ1-1; D unclear. The length of the CDR3 is 11 residues. Trimming took off 3 bases at V and 6 bases at J, with 5 bases between the two ends. Germline V lookup: CDR1 SNHLY, CDR2 FYNNEI. The CDR3 reads CASSDVAEAFF. The DNA of the CDR3 is TGTGCCAGCAGTGATGTGGCTGAAGCTTTCTTT.

The V call is TRBV18, the J call TRBJ1-6; a possible D gene is TRBD1 (5 bases). Germline CDR1 and CDR2: KGHSH and LQKENI. This CDR3 has 15 residues. The ends were cut back, 3 bases at V and 6 bases at J, with 12 bases in the middle. The CDR3 loop is CASSPATDPNSPLHF. For the CDR3, the DNA is TGTGCCAGCTCACCCGCGACAGACCCTAATTCACCCCTCCACTTT.

This clonotype was seen ten or more times. The chain couples TRBV7-9 to TRBJ1-1; D gene uncertain. CDR3 length: 14 residues. Germline V gives CDR1 SEHNR, CDR2 FQNEAQ (reference sequence). V shed 1 base and J shed 4 bases, with 10 bases lying between them. CDR3 sequence: CASSLGVGRTEAFF. The DNA of the CDR3 is TGTGCCAGCAGCTTAGGTGTGGGTCGCACTGAAGCTTTCTTT.